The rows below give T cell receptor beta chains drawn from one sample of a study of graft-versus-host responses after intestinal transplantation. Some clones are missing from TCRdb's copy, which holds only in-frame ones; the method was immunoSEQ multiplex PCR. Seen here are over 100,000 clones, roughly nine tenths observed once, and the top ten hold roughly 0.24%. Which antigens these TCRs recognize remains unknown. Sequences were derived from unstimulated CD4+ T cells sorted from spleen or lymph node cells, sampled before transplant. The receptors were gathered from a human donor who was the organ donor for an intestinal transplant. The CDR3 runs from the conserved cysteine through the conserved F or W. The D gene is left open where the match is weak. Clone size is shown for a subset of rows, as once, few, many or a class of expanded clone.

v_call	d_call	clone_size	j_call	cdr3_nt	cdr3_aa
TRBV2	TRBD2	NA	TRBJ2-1	TGTGCCAGCAGTAGGACTAGCGGGAGCTCCTACAATGAGCAGTTCTTC	CASSRTSGSSYNEQFF
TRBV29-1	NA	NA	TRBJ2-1	TGCAGCGTTGGGTACAGGTCCTACAATGAGCAGTTCTTC	CSVGYRSYNEQFF
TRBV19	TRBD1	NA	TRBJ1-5	TGTGCCAGTACCCTACAGGGGGGTCAGCCCCAGCATTTT	CASTLQGGQPQHF
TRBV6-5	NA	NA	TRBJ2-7	TGTGCCAGCAGTTACCAAGTTGGTTCGCCCTACGAGCAGTACTTC	CASSYQVGSPYEQYF
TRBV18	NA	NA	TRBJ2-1	TGTGCCAGCTCAACCCGAACAGGCAATGAGCAGTTCTTC	CASSTRTGNEQFF
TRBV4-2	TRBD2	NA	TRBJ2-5	TGTGCCAGCAGCCAAGATCCGGGACTAGCGGGAGTCGGAGAGACCCAGTACTTC	CASSQDPGLAGVGETQYF
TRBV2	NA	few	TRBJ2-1	TGTGCCAGCAGTGAAGTAGCTCAAATATCATACAATGAGCAGTTCTTC	CASSEVAQISYNEQFF
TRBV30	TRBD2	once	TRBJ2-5	TGTGCCTGGAGCGGGAGCGGGATGAAGACCCAGTACTTC	CAWSGSGMKTQYF
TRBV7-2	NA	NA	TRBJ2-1	TGTGCCAGCAGCTCGAGCTCCTACAATGAGCAGTTCTTC	CASSSSSYNEQFF
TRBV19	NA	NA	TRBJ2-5	TGTGCCAGTAGCACAGACTTACAAGAGACCCAGTACTTC	CASSTDLQETQYF
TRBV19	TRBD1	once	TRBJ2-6	TGTGCCAGTAGTTTAATCCAGGGGGCGCCCGGGGCCAACGTCCTGACTTTC	CASSLIQGAPGANVLTF
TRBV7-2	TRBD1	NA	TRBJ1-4	TGTGCCAGCAGCTCAGGGACAGGGGTTACTGAAAAACTGTTTTTT	CASSSGTGVTEKLFF
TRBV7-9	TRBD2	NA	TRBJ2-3	TGTGCCAGCAGCACCCGGACTAGCGGGAGGGCCACAGATACGCAGTATTTT	CASSTRTSGRATDTQYF
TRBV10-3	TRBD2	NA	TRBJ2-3	TGTGCCACTACTACTAGCGGACTCACAGATACGCAGTATTTT	CATTTSGLTDTQYF
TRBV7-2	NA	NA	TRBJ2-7	TGTGCCAGCAGCCAGGAATCCGGGGTTACCTACGAGCAGTACTTC	CASSQESGVTYEQYF
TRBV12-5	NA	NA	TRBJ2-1	TGTGCTAGTGGCGAATCCTACAATGAGCAGTTCTTC	CASGESYNEQFF
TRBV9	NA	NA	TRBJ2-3	TGTGCCAGCAGCCCCGGGGGAAGGGGGCGAGGGTCAGATACGCAGTATTTT	CASSPGGRGRGSDTQYF
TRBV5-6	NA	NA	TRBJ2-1	TGTGCCAGCAGCTTGTCCGGAGGTGGGCAGGGGTTCTACAATGAGCAGTTCTTC	CASSLSGGGQGFYNEQFF
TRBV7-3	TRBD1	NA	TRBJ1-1	TGTGCCAGCAGCCCGACAGGGGTGAACACTGAAGCTTTCTTT	CASSPTGVNTEAFF
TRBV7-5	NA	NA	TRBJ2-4	TGTGCCAGAAGCCACCGGGCCAAAAACATTCAGTACTTC	CARSHRAKNIQYF
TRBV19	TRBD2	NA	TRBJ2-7	TGTGCCAGTAGTATAAGCGGGATAGGATCCTACGAGCAGTACTTC	CASSISGIGSYEQYF
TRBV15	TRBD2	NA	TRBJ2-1	TGTGCCACCAGCAGAGTGACTAGCGGGAGAAATGAGCAGTTCTTC	CATSRVTSGRNEQFF
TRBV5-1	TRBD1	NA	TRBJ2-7	TGCGCCAGCAGCTTGGGCGGGACAGGTTACGAGCAGTACTTC	CASSLGGTGYEQYF
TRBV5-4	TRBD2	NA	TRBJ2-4	TGTGCCAGCAGCCTACTAGCGGGAGATCCGTACTTC	CASSLLAGDPYF
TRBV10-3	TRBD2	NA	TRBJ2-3	TGTGCCACCGGACTAGCGGGGCGCACAGATACGCAGTATTTT	CATGLAGRTDTQYF
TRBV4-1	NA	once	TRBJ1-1	TGCGCCAGCAGCCCCAGGGATATGAACACTGAAGCTTTCTTT	CASSPRDMNTEAFF
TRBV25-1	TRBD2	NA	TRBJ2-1	TGTGCCAGCAGTGAAGGGGATGCTAGCGGGGGAGCATACAATGAGCAGTTCTTC	CASSEGDASGGAYNEQFF
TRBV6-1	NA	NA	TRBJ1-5	TGTGCCAGCAGTCTCATCAGGGAGCAGCCCCAGCATTTT	CASSLIREQPQHF
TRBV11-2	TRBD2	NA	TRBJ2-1	TGTGCCAGCAGCTTAGGACTAGCGGGAGCAAAATGGCGTGAGCAGTTCTTC	CASSLGLAGAKWREQFF
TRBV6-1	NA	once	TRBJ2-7	TGTGCCAGCAGGCCCCGACAGAACGAGCAGTACTTC	CASRPRQNEQYF
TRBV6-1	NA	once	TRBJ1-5	TGTGCCAGCAGTGAAGTAAGGCATAGCAATCAGCCCCAGCATTTT	CASSEVRHSNQPQHF
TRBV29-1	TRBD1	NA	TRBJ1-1	TGCAGCGCCGACAGGGGAGGGACTGAAGCTTTCTTT	CSADRGGTEAFF
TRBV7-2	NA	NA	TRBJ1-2	TGTGCCAGCAGCTTAGCAGGGGGGGCGTCTAACTATGGCTACACCTTC	CASSLAGGASNYGYTF
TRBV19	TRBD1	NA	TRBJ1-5	TGTGCCAGTAGTACTCCCGGGACAGGGCACAATCAGCCCCAGCATTTT	CASSTPGTGHNQPQHF
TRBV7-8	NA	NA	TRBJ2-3	TGTGCCAGCAGCTTGGGAGAAGCAGATACGCAGTATTTT	CASSLGEADTQYF
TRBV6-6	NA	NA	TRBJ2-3	TGTGCCAGCAGTTACTCGGGACTGAGCACAGATACGCAGTATTTT	CASSYSGLSTDTQYF
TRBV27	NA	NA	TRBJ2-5	TGTGCCAGCAGTTTGGGTGGCCGGTGGGGGGAGACCCAGTACTTC	CASSLGGRWGETQYF
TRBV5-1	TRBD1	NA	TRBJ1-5	TGCGCCAGCAGCTTGGTTCCAGGGGGGTCGGGACAGCCCCAGCATTTT	CASSLVPGGSGQPQHF
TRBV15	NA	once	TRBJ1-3	TGTGCCACCAGCAGAGATTTCCCAGACGGAAACACCATATATTTT	CATSRDFPDGNTIYF
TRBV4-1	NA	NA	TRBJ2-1	TGCGCCAGCAGCCAATTAATTACGGGGGTGGGTGAGCAGTTCTTC	CASSQLITGVGEQFF
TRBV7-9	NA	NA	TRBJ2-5	TGTGCCAGCAGCTTATCCTCCAGGATTGGGAAAGAGACCCAGTACTTC	CASSLSSRIGKETQYF
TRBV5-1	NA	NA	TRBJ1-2	TGCGCCAGCAGGGCACTTCCGACGGACAACTATGGCTACACCTTC	CASRALPTDNYGYTF
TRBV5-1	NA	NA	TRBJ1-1	TGCGCCAGCAGCGCTGCGACGGACACTGAAGCTTTCTTT	CASSAATDTEAFF
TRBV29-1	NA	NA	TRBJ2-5	TGCAGCGTTCGGGGGGAGCAGGGGGAGACCCAGTACTTC	CSVRGEQGETQYF
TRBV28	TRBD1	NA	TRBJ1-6	TGTGCCAGCAGTTGGACAGGGGATAATTCACCCCTCCACTTT	CASSWTGDNSPLHF
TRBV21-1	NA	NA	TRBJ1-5	TGTGCCAGCAGCAAAGAGGCGGGCCCACAAAGCAATCAGCCCCAGCATTTT	CASSKEAGPQSNQPQHF
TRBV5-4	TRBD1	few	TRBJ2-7	TGTGCCAGCAGCTTGAGGCAGGGGGCTGACGAGCAGTACTTC	CASSLRQGADEQYF
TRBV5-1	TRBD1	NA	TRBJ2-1	TGCGCCAGCAGCTTATTGGGACAGGACTACAATGAGCAGTTCTTC	CASSLLGQDYNEQFF
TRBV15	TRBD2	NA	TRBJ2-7	TGTGCCACCAGCAGAGATAAGGGAGGGACTGAAGACTACGAGCAGTACTTC	CATSRDKGGTEDYEQYF